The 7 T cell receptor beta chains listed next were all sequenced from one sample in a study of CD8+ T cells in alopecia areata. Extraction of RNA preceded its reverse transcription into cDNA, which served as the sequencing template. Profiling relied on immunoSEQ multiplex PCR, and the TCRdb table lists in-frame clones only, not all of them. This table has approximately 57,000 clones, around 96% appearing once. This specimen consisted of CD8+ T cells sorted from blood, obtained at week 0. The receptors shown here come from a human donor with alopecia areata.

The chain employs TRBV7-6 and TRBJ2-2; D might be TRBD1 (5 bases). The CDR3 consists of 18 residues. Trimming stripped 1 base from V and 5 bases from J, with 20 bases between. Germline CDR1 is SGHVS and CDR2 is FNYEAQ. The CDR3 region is CASSLVTSGNMGTGELFF. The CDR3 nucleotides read TGTGCCAGCAGCTTAGTAACCTCAGGGAATATGGGAACCGGGGAGCTGTTTTTT.

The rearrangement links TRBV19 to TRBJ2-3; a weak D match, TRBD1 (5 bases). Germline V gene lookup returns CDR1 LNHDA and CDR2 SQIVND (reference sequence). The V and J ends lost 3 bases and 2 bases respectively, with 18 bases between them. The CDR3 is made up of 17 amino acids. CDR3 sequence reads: CASSILRGRAITDTQYF. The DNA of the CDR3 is TGTGCCAGTAGTATTCTTAGAGGCAGGGCGATCACAGATACGCAGTATTTT. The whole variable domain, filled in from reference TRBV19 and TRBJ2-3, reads DGGITQSPKYLFRKEGQNVTLSCEQNLNHDAMYWYRQDPGQGLRLIYYSQIVNDFQKGDIAEGYSVSREKKESFPLTVTSAQKNPTAFYLCASSILRGRAITDTQYFGPGTRLTVL.

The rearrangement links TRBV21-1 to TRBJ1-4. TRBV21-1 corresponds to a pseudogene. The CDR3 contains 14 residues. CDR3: CASSGGESNEKLFF. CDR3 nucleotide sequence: TGTGCCAGCAGCGGCGGAGAGTCCAATGAAAAACTGTTTTTT.

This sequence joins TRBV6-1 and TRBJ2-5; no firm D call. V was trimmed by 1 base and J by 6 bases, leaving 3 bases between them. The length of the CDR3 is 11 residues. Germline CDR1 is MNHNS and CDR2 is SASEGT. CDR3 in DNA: TGTGCCAGCAGTGAAGAGAAGACCCAGTACTTC. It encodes CASSEEKTQYF.

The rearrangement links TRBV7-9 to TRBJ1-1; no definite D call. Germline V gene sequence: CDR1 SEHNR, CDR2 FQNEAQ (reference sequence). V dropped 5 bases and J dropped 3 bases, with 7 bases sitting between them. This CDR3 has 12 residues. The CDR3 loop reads CASSRTYTEAFF. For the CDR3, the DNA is TGTGCCAGCAGCCGAACGTACACTGAAGCTTTCTTT. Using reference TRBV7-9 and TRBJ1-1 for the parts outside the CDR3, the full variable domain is DTGVSQNPRHKITKRGQNVTFRCDPISEHNRLYWYRQTLGQGPEFLTYFQNEAQLEKSRLLSDRFSAERPKGSFSTLEIQRTEQGDSAMYLCASSRTYTEAFFGQGTRLTVV.

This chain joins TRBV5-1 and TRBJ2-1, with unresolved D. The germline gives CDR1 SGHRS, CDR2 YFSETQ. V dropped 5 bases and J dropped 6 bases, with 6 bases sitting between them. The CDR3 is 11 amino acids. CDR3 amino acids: CASRQSNEQFF. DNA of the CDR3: TGCGCCAGCAGGCAGTCCAATGAGCAGTTCTTC.

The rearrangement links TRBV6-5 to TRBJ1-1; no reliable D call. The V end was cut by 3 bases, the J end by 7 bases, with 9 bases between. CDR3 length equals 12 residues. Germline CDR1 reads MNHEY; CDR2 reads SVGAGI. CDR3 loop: CASSYRSDEAFF. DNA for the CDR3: TGTGCCAGCAGTTATAGGTCTGATGAAGCTTTCTTT.